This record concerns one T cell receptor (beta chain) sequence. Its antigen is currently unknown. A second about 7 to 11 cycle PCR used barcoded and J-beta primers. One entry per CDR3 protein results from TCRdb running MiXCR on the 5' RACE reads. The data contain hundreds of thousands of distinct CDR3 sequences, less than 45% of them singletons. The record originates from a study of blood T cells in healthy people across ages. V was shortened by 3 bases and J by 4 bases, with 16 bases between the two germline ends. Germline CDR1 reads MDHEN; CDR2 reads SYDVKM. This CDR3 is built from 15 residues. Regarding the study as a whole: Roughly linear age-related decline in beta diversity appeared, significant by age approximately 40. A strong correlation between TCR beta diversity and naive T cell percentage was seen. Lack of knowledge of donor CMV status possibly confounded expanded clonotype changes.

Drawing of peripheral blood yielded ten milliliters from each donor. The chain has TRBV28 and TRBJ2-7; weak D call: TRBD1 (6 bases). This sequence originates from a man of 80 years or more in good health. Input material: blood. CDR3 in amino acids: CASSLEPQGFYEQYF. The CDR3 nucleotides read TGTGCCAGCAGTTTGGAGCCCCAGGGGTTTTACGAGCAGTACTTC.